This T cell receptor beta chain was recovered during a study of blood T cell repertoires in COVID-19. The overall study: The study drew acute and convalescent COVID-19 samples from the United States, Italy and Spain. In each case, the material was cDNA or gDNA derived from T cells, B-cell-depleted T cells, or PBMCs.

In the original processing: Reference gene primers were amplified, and this amplification served to estimate nucleated cell counts. Method: immunoSEQ multiplex PCR; TCRdb's copy keeps in-frame clones and lacks some. V, J and clone size are those of that table, while D and trimming were read from the DNA. The data contain 150,000 to 200,000 clones, approximately 87% of them seen just once; the ten biggest clones take up 3.7%. With 3 bases removed from V and 0 bases from J, the gap between germline ends came to 17 bases. The CDR3 length is 17 residues. Looked up from germline, CDR1 is MNHEY and CDR2 is SMNVEV (reference sequence).

The receptor's source is a man aged 18 to 35 with active or convalescent COVID-19. The J gene is TRBJ1-1, the V gene TRBV27, with D possibly matching TRBD1 (5 bases). Sequencing used peripheral blood. The CDR3 reads CASSFWDWVSMNTEAFF. CDR3 sequence (DNA): TGTGCCAGCAGTTTTTGGGACTGGGTCTCCATGAACACTGAAGCTTTCTTT.